These T cell receptor beta chains were read from a single sample in a study of blood T cell repertoires in COVID-19. Profiling relied on immunoSEQ multiplex PCR, and the TCRdb table lists in-frame clones only, not all of them. This table has roughly 150,000 clones, about 80% appearing once. The sequenced sample consisted of peripheral blood. The receptors derive from a woman aged 80 or over with acute or convalescent COVID-19. Each CDR3 is given with its conserved first and last residue. A D gene is named only where the DNA matches it firmly. Clone size, where shown, is once, few, many, or a class for clones that have expanded.

v_gene: TRBV4-1; j_gene: TRBJ2-1; abundance: .; d_gene: .; CDR3aa: CASSQDPGQLYNEQFF; CDR3nt: TGCGCCAGCAGCCAAGATCCGGGACAACTCTACAATGAGCAGTTCTTC
v_gene: TRBV7-9; j_gene: TRBJ2-7; abundance: .; d_gene: TRBD1; CDR3aa: CASSLAGTGTYEQYF; CDR3nt: TGTGCCAGCAGCTTAGCGGGGACAGGGACCTACGAGCAGTACTTC
v_gene: TRBV18; j_gene: TRBJ1-5; abundance: .; d_gene: .; CDR3aa: CASSPSFTGQAQHF; CDR3nt: TGTGCCAGCTCACCTTCTTTCACTGGGCAGGCCCAGCATTTT
v_gene: TRBV29-1; j_gene: TRBJ2-3; abundance: .; d_gene: TRBD2; CDR3aa: CSVPPTSGGITDTQYF; CDR3nt: TGCAGCGTCCCTCCTACTAGCGGGGGGATCACAGATACGCAGTATTTT
v_gene: TRBV9; j_gene: TRBJ1-4; abundance: .; d_gene: .; CDR3aa: CASSVEDRSNEKLFF; CDR3nt: TGTGCCAGCAGCGTCGAAGACAGGAGTAATGAAAAACTGTTTTTT
v_gene: TRBV21-1; j_gene: TRBJ2-7; abundance: .; d_gene: .; CDR3aa: CASSKGGEGTEGLAGVYEQYF; CDR3nt: TGTGCCAGCAGCAAAGGCGGGGAAGGGACGGAGGGACTAGCGGGGGTCTACGAGCAGTACTTC
v_gene: TRBV3-1/TRBV3-2; j_gene: TRBJ2-7; abundance: .; d_gene: TRBD1; CDR3aa: CASSQAQDRAYEQYF; CDR3nt: TGTGCCAGCAGCCAAGCGCAGGACAGGGCCTACGAGCAGTACTTC
v_gene: TRBV14; j_gene: TRBJ2-1; abundance: .; d_gene: .; CDR3aa: CASSPKVGGSYNEQFF; CDR3nt: TGTGCCAGCAGTCCTAAGGTCGGGGGATCATACAATGAGCAGTTCTTC
v_gene: TRBV2; j_gene: TRBJ1-4; abundance: .; d_gene: .; CDR3aa: CASKLTTGTKNEKLFF; CDR3nt: TGTGCCAGCAAGTTGACCACCGGGACAAAAAATGAAAAACTGTTTTTT
v_gene: TRBV29-1; j_gene: TRBJ1-6; abundance: .; d_gene: .; CDR3aa: CSVESGNGSPLHF; CDR3nt: TGCAGCGTTGAGTCGGGGAATGGGTCACCCCTCCACTTT
v_gene: TRBV5-5; j_gene: TRBJ1-3; abundance: .; d_gene: .; CDR3aa: CASSPANTLGNTIYF; CDR3nt: TGTGCCAGCAGCCCTGCAAACACCTTAGGAAACACCATATATTTT
v_gene: TRBV7-2; j_gene: TRBJ1-6; abundance: few; d_gene: .; CDR3aa: CASSLDSGGSPLHF; CDR3nt: TGTGCCAGCAGCCTCGATTCGGGGGGCTCACCCCTCCACTTT
v_gene: TRBV5-6; j_gene: TRBJ2-7; abundance: .; d_gene: .; CDR3aa: CASSSTQDGAYEQYF; CDR3nt: TGTGCCAGCAGCTCCACCCAAGACGGGGCCTACGAGCAGTACTTC
v_gene: TRBV29-1; j_gene: TRBJ2-2; abundance: .; d_gene: .; CDR3aa: CSVDSGTGELFF; CDR3nt: TGCAGCGTTGATTCGGGGACCGGGGAGCTGTTTTTT
v_gene: TRBV6-5; j_gene: TRBJ1-1; abundance: .; d_gene: TRBD1; CDR3aa: CASSQTGTTEAFF; CDR3nt: TGTGCCAGCAGTCAGACAGGGACCACTGAAGCTTTCTTT
v_gene: TRBV19; j_gene: TRBJ2-1; abundance: .; d_gene: .; CDR3aa: CASSISRRDGQFF; CDR3nt: TGTGCCAGTAGTATAAGTAGACGGGATGGGCAGTTCTTC